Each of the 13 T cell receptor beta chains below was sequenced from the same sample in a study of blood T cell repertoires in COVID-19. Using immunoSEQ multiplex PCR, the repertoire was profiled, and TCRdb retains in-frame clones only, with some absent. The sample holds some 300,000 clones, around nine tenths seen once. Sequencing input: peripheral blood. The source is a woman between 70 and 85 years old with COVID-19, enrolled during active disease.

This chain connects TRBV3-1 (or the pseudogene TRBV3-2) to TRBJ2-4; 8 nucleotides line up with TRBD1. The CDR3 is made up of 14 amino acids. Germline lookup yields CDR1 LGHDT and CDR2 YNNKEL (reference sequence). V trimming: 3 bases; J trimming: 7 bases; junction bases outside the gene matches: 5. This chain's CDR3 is CASSHPTGANIQYF. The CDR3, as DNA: TGTGCCAGCAGCCACCCGACAGGGGCCAACATTCAGTACTTC.

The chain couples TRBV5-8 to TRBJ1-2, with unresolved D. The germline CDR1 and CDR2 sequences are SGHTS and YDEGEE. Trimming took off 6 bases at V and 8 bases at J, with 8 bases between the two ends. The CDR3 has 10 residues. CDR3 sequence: CASTVIGYTF. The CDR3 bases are TGTGCCAGCACGGTGATCGGCTACACCTTC.

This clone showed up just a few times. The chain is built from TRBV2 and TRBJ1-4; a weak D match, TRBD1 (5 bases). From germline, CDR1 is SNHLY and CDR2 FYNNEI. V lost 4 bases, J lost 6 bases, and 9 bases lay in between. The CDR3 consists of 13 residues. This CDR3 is CASSGQGDEKLFF. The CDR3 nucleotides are TGTGCCAGCAGTGGACAAGGGGATGAAAAACTGTTTTTT.

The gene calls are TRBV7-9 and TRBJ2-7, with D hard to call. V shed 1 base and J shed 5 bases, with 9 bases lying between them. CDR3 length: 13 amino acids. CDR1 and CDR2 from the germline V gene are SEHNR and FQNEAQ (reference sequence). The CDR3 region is CASSLGNPDEQYF. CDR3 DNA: TGTGCCAGCAGCTTAGGAAACCCGGACGAGCAGTACTTC.

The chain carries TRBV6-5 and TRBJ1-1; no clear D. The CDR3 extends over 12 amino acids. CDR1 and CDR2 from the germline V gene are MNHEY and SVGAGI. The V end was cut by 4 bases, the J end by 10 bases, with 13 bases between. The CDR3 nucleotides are TGTGCCAGCAGTTCCCCACCTCTAGGAGCTTTCTTT. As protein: CASSSPPLGAFF.

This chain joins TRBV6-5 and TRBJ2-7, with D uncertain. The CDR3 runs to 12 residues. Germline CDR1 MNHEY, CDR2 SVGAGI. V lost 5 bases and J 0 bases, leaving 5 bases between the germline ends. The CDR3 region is CASSLSSYEQYF. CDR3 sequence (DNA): TGTGCCAGCAGTCTGAGCTCCTACGAGCAGTACTTC.

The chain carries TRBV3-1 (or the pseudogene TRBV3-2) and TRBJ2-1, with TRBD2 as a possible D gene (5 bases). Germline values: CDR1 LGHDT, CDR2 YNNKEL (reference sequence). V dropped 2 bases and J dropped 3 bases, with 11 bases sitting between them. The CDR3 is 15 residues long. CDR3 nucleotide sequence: TGTGCCAGCAGCCAATCCGACCGGGACTACAATGAGCAGTTCTTC. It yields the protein CASSQSDRDYNEQFF.

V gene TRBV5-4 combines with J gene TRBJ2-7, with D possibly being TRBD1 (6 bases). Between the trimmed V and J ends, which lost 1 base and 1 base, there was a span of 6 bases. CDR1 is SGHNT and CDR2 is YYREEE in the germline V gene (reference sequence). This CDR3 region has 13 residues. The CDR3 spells CASSLQGSYEQYF. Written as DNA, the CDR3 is TGTGCCAGCAGCTTGCAGGGGTCCTACGAGCAGTACTTC.

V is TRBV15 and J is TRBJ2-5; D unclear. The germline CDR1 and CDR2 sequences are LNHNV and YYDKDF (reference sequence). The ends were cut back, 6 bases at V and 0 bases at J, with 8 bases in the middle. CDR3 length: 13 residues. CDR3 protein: CATSFVYQETQYF. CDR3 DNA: TGTGCCACCAGTTTTGTATACCAAGAGACCCAGTACTTC.

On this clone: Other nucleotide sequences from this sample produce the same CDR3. CDR3 sequence: CASSPDSYGYTF. Here the CDR3 DNA reads TGTGCCAGCAGCCCCGACAGCTATGGCTACACCTTC. The chain is built from TRBV5-4 and TRBJ1-2, with D possibly matching TRBD1 (5 bases). The CDR3 runs to 12 residues. Trimming stripped 4 bases from V and 4 bases from J, with 8 bases between. Germline CDR1 is SGHNT and CDR2 is YYREEE (reference sequence). Full variable domain (rest looked up from reference TRBV5-4 and TRBJ1-2): ETGVTQSPTHLIKTRGQQVTLRCSSQSGHNTVSWYQQALGQGPQFIFQYYREEENGRGNFPPRFSGLQFPNYSSELNVNALELDDSALYLCASSPDSYGYTFGSGTRLTVV.

For the CDR3, the DNA is TGCGCCAGCAGCTTGGCCAGGGGGTGGGATGAGCAGTTCTTC. It yields the protein CASSLARGWDEQFF. This chain connects TRBV5-1 to TRBJ2-1, with TRBD1 matching over 7 bases. CDR3 length: 14 amino acids. J gave up 8 bases and V 0 bases, and 5 bases lay outside the gene matches. The germline V gene has CDR1 SGHRS and CDR2 YFSETQ.

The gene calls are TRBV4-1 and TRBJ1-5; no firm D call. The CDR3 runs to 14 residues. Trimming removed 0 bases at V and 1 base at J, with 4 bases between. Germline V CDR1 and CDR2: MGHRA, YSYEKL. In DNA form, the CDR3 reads TGCGCCAGCAGCCAAGATCAGAGCAATCAGCCCCAGCATTTT. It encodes CASSQDQSNQPQHF.

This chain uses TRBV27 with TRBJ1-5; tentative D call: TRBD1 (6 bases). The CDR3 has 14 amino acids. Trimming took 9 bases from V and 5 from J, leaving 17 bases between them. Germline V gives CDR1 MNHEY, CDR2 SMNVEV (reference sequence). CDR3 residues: CASWGPGQYQPQHF. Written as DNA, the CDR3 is TGTGCCAGTTGGGGGCCGGGGCAGTATCAGCCCCAGCATTTT.